The 5 T cell receptor beta chains presented below share a single source sample, sequenced in a study of blood T cell repertoires in COVID-19. This table comes from immunoSEQ multiplex PCR, and its TCRdb copy is limited to in-frame clones, with some not included. The sample lists roughly 75,000 clones, roughly 80% occurring once. The sample was peripheral blood. These receptors came from a man between 65 and 85 years old with acute or convalescent COVID-19.

The chain uses TRBV2 and TRBJ2-3; the match to TRBD2 covers 10 bases. Losses at the gene ends were 3 bases for V and 2 bases for J; bases not matched to a gene: 5. The germline CDR1 and CDR2 sequences are SNHLY and FYNNEI. The CDR3 contains 16 residues. The CDR3 here is CASSERLAGATDTQYF. The CDR3 DNA reads TGTGCCAGCAGTGAGCGCCTAGCGGGAGCCACAGATACGCAGTATTTT. The variable domain in full, with the rest retrieved from reference TRBV2 and TRBJ2-3, is EPEVTQTPSHQVTQMGQEVILRCVPISNHLYFYWYRQILGQKVEFLVSFYNNEISEKSEIFDDQFSVERPDGSNFTLKIRSTKLEDSAMYFCASSERLAGATDTQYFGPGTRLTVL.

This clone was seen more than once but under ten times. This chain uses TRBV29-1 with TRBJ1-1, with 12 bases identical to TRBD1. The CDR3 runs to 13 residues. The V and J ends lost 4 bases and 8 bases, in that order; junction bases with no gene match: 5. Per germline, CDR1 SQVTM and CDR2 ANQGSEA. The CDR3 loop is CSVATGTGGEAFF. DNA of the CDR3: TGCAGCGTTGCGACCGGGACAGGGGGCGAAGCTTTCTTT.

The J gene is TRBJ1-2, the V gene TRBV19, with 7 bases identical to TRBD1. Germline V gives CDR1 LNHDA, CDR2 SQIVND (reference sequence). The V gene end was trimmed by 5 bases and the J gene end by 3 bases; junction bases not matched to a gene: 12. This CDR3 is built from 16 residues. Here the CDR3 DNA reads TGTGCCAGTAGTCCTATTATCGGCAGGGGGGACTATGGCTACACCTTC. Translated: CASSPIIGRGDYGYTF. The full variable domain, in which reference TRBV19 and TRBJ1-2 provide the parts outside the CDR3, is DGGITQSPKYLFRKEGQNVTLSCEQNLNHDAMYWYRQDPGQGLRLIYYSQIVNDFQKGDIAEGYSVSREKKESFPLTVTSAQKNPTAFYLCASSPIIGRGDYGYTFGSGTRLTVV.

The rearrangement joins TRBV6-4 to TRBJ2-7, with 7 bases that match TRBD1. The V and J ends lost 6 bases and 3 bases, in that order; junction bases with no gene match: 5. This CDR3 has 13 amino acids. The germline CDR1 and CDR2 sequences are MRHNA and SNTAGT. CDR3 sequence: CASRGDRFYEQYF. The CDR3 DNA follows: TGTGCCAGCAGGGGGGACAGATTCTACGAGCAGTACTTC.

This chain links TRBV9 with TRBJ2-1, with 16 bases matching TRBD2. Germline CDR1 is SGDLS and CDR2 is YYNGEE. Losses at the gene ends were 2 bases for V and 8 bases for J; bases not matched to a gene: 4. This CDR3 has 16 residues. CDR3 loop: CASSVTGTSGRDEQFF. The CDR3, as DNA: TGTGCCAGCAGCGTTACCGGGACTAGCGGGAGGGATGAGCAGTTCTTC. Full variable domain (rest looked up from reference TRBV9 and TRBJ2-1): DSGVTQTPKHLITATGQRVTLRCSPRSGDLSVYWYQQSLDQGLQFLIQYYNGEERAKGNILERFSAQQFPDLHSELNLSSLELGDSALYFCASSVTGTSGRDEQFFGPGTRLTVL.